This TCR beta chain was documented in a study of radiotherapy plus CTLA-4 blockade in lung cancer. Overall study: Disease control was achieved by roughly 32% of patients, and objective responses by 18%. Study-wide findings and caveats: Strongest reported response predictors: early blood clone changes and post-radiation interferon-beta. Clones derived from tumor TCRs expanded in blood after radiotherapy plus ipilimumab.

Generated by immunoSEQ multiplex PCR, the TCRdb table keeps only in-frame clones and is missing some. Of 110,000 or so clones listed, about 83% are singletons. Points on this clone: As yet, its antigen is unknown.

After removal of 4 bases from V and 8 bases from J, the junction contained 4 bases not matched to a gene. CDR1 is LGHNA and CDR2 is YSLEER in the germline V gene. This CDR3 region has 13 residues. J is TRBJ2-1 and V is TRBV4-3, with TRBD2 identical over 8 bases. The source was peripheral blood, collected from a patient treated with radiotherapy plus ipilimumab. The receptor was isolated from a human donor with non-small cell lung cancer who had a partial response to radiotherapy plus ipilimumab. DNA of the CDR3: TGCGCCAGCAGCCCAGTCGGGGGGGATGAGCAGTTCTTC. Amino acid sequence: CASSPVGGDEQFF.